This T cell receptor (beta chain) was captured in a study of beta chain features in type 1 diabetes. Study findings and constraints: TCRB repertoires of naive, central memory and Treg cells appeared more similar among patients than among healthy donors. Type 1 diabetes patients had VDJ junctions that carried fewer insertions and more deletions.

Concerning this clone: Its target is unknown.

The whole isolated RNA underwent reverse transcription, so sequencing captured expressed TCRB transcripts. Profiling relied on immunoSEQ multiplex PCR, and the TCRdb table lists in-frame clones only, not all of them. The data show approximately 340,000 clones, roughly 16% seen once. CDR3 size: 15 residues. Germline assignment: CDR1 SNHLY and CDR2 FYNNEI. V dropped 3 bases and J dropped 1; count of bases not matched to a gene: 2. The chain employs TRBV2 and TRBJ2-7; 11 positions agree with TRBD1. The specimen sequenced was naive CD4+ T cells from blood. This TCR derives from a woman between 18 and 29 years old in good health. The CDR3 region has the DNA TGTGCCAGCAGTGACTGGGACAGGGGGTCCTACGAGCAGTACTTC. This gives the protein CASSDWDRGSYEQYF. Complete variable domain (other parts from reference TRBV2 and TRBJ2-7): EPEVTQTPSHQVTQMGQEVILRCVPISNHLYFYWYRQILGQKVEFLVSFYNNEISEKSEIFDDQFSVERPDGSNFTLKIRSTKLEDSAMYFCASSDWDRGSYEQYFGPGTRLTVT.